This T cell receptor beta chain is drawn from a study of read filtering for tumor transcriptome and immune sequencing. The wider study: Whole-transcriptome libraries were prepared after DNase treatment.

This library used roughly 0.4 ug RNA and molecular barcoded adaptors spanning alpha/delta and beta/gamma chains. TCRdb analysed the reads with MiXCR anew, one entry per CDR3 protein. Found here are 45,000 to 50,000 distinct CDR3 sequences, 12% of them singletons; the top ten hold approximately 15%. Ten or more counts support this clonotype. Its antigen is still unknown. Regarding the study as a whole: IR-seq captured clonotypes deeper and more reliably than RNA-seq. This fraction held mixed bone marrow immune cells after CD138-negative sorting.

The CDR3 has 13 residues. Germline assignment: CDR1 MNHNS and CDR2 SASEGT. Trimming removed 10 bases at V and 6 bases at J, with 16 bases between. The material sequenced was a population of CD138-negative cells sorted from bone marrow. The J gene is TRBJ1-5, the V gene TRBV6-1; D call uncertain. This clonotype originated in a donor at least 40 years old with multiple myeloma. The CDR3 sequence is CATLVAEGQPQHF. The CDR3 DNA reads TGTGCCACCCTAGTGGCAGAAGGTCAGCCCCAGCATTTT.